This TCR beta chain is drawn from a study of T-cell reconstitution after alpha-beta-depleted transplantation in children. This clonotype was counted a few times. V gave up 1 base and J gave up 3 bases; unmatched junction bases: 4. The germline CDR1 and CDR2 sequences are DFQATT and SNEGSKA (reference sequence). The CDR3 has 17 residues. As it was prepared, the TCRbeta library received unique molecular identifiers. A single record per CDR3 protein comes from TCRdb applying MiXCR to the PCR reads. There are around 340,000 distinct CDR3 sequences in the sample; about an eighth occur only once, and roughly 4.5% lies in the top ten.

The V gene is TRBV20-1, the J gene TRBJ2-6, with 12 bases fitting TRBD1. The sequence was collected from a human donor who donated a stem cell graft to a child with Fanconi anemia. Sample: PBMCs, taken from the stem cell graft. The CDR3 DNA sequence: TGCAGTGCTAGAGCCCGGGACAGGGGGCGTGGGGCCAACGTCCTGACTTTC. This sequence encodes CSARARDRGRGANVLTF.